This T cell receptor (beta chain) is from a study of T cell repertoires in aging, cancer and after chemotherapy. On the study more broadly: Donor ages fell into six groups from 30 or younger up to 70 or older. Study-level findings and limits: Rebound thymic output was suggested by rising median generation probability during chemotherapy in each cancer cohort. In healthy donors, age-related TCR diversity loss mainly reflected lost richness.

Rearranged V-D-J TRB sequences were amplified with a mixed TRB-A/B primer pool. Via MiXCR, TCRdb re-called the multiplex PCR reads, giving one row per CDR3 protein. Here the sample spans fewer than 1,500 distinct CDR3 sequences, 35% being singletons. After removal of 5 bases from V and 7 bases from J, the junction contained 11 bases not matched to a gene. The CDR3 is made up of 17 amino acids. Germline values: CDR1 SEHNR, CDR2 FQNEAQ (reference sequence). The template was genomic DNA from peripheral blood, not RNA. Concerning this clonotype: Its antigen remains unknown.

The sample was blood. The chain recombines TRBV7-9 with TRBJ2-2; the match to TRBD2 covers 12 bases. The sequence was obtained from a human donor with a solid tumor. The CDR3 sequence: CASSPSRLAGEIGELFF. DNA for the CDR3: TGTGCCAGCAGCCCTTCCCGACTAGCGGGAGAGATCGGGGAGCTGTTTTTT.